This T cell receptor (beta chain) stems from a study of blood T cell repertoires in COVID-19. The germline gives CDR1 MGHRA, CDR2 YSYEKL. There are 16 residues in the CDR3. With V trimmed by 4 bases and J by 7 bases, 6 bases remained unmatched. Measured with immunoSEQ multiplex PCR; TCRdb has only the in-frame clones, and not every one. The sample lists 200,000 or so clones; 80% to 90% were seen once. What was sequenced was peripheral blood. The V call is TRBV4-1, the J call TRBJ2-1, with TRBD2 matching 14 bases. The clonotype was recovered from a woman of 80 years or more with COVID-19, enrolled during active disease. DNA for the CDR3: TGCGCCAGCAGCCCTACGACTAGCGGGGGGGCGAATGAGCAGTTCTTC. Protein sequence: CASSPTTSGGANEQFF.